The present T cell receptor (beta chain) was sequenced within a study of T-cell reconstitution after alpha-beta-depleted transplantation in children (dated by TCRdb to 2016 to 2018). In the study overall: The study quantitatively tracked T-cell immune reconstitution after TCRalphabeta/CD19-depleted allogeneic hematopoietic cell transplantation in children using TCR repertoire profiling. Here is what the overall study found, with its caveats: The frequencies of hyperexpanded clones fell over the following months, and after one year, T-cell counts and TCRbeta diversity were mostly attributed to newly produced T cells. The apparently early alphabetaT-cell count recovery about two months after transplant was reportedly dependent on only several hundred rapidly expanded clones derived from non-depleted graft cells. In some patients, the high TCRbeta diversity seen at day 60 was put down to recipient T cells and intrathymic progenitors that had survived conditioning.

The CDR3 measures 14 amino acids from cysteine to phenylalanine. Only the CDR3 DNA is retained, 42 bases long and in frame from the first base. V is clipped by 4 bases and J by 1 base, and the sequence between their germline boundaries is 8 bases long. The label giving this sample's treatment or condition can be read as: allogeneic hematopoietic cell transplantation with graft depleted of TCRalphabeta T cells and CD19 B cells. The transplant recipients were children given TCRalphabeta/CD19-depleted allogeneic hematopoietic cell grafts. Libraries were made using PCR. The sample was run on an Illumina HiSeq 2500. TCR libraries were prepared with molecular barcoding, using unique molecular identifiers to normalize TCRbeta repertoire quantification. Through fastp at Q25 and MiXCR, TCRdb rebuilt clones from the public reads, retaining in-frame beta chains. All rows with the same CDR3 protein become a single entry with the most common DNA and genes. The sample contains roughly 420,000 distinct CDR3 sequences, roughly 17% of them found a single time. Jointly, the top ten make up 25% to 30% of the sample.

This clonotype was seen a handful of times. Its binding antigen is unknown. The record has no base qualities; no much larger clone is one base away. The input for sequencing was PBMCs, mostly from graft donor cells, taken 360 days after TCRalphabeta/CD19-depleted stem cell transplant. This TCR was sampled from a boy younger than two who had a stem cell transplant for Wiskott-Aldrich syndrome, so the T cells may come from the graft donor. Rearrangement joined TRBV12-3 or TRBV12-4 to TRBJ2-1; the D gene is not confidently resolved. In nucleotide form, the sequence is TGTGCCAGCAGTTCCTTACGGTCCTACAATGAGCAGTTCTTC. Translated, this gives CASSSLRSYNEQFF.